This passage covers 6 T cell receptor beta chains from one sample sequenced in a study of T cell responses to AZD1222 COVID-19 vaccine. Assay: immunoSEQ multiplex PCR; the TCRdb copy retains only in-frame clones and omits some. The sample contains 140,000 to 150,000 clones, 70% to 90% of which appear only once. The sequenced sample was peripheral blood, obtained on day 0 of AZD1222 vaccination. These receptors were taken from an adult in good health.

The rearrangement uses TRBV27 and TRBJ1-1; D remains unclear. The germline V gene has CDR1 MNHEY and CDR2 SMNVEV (reference sequence). This CDR3 is built from 15 residues. The V and J ends lost 3 bases and 5 bases respectively, with 16 bases between them. DNA of the CDR3: TGTGCCAGCAGTTTTTTCCAGTCGGTGGGGACTGAAGCTTTCTTT. This gives the protein CASSFFQSVGTEAFF.

The rearrangement uses TRBV2 and TRBJ1-4; a weak D match, TRBD1 (5 bases). CDR3 length: 13 residues. Germline values: CDR1 SNHLY, CDR2 FYNNEI. The CDR3 DNA is TGTGCTTCAGCAGGGACGGAGAATGAAAAACTGTTTTTT. Translated, it gives CASAGTENEKLFF.

This clone was seen only a few times. The chain has TRBV29-1 and TRBJ1-5; TRBD1 might be the D (5 bases). In germline, CDR1 is SQVTM, CDR2 ANQGSEA. V was clipped by 4 bases and J by 4 bases, with 8 bases between them. This CDR3 is built from 12 residues. In DNA form, the CDR3 reads TGCAGCGTTGCGTCAGGGAATCAGCCCCAGCATTTT. Protein sequence: CSVASGNQPQHF.

This chain connects TRBV3-1 (or the pseudogene TRBV3-2) to TRBJ1-2; no clear D gene. V lost 0 bases and J 8 bases, leaving 22 bases between the germline ends. The CDR3 has 17 residues. Per germline, CDR1 LGHDT and CDR2 YNNKEL (reference sequence). DNA of the CDR3: TGTGCCAGCAGCCAAGAGGAGTTTCCCTTGGAGAGGATCGGCTACACCTTC. Its protein product is CASSQEEFPLERIGYTF.

This clone was seen a single time. The rearrangement joins TRBV5-8 to TRBJ1-2, with 8 positions matching TRBD1. Germline lookup yields CDR1 SGHTS and CDR2 YDEGEE. V shed 0 bases, J shed 3 bases, and the junction held 1 base outside the gene matches. CDR3 length: 14 residues. CDR3 nucleotide sequence: TGTGCCAGCAGCTTGGGGGACAGGTACTATGGCTACACCTTC. This encodes CASSLGDRYYGYTF.

V gene TRBV4-1 combines with J gene TRBJ1-2; the match to TRBD1 covers 7 bases. The CDR3 has 14 amino acids. V lost 4 bases to trimming and J lost 8 bases; unmatched junction nucleotides: 10. Per the germline V gene, CDR1 is MGHRA and CDR2 is YSYEKL. Here the CDR3 reads CASSLTGANDGYTF. DNA for the CDR3: TGCGCCAGCAGCCTAACAGGGGCCAACGACGGCTACACCTTC.